This TCR beta chain appears in the sequencing data of a study of human T cells and chemical hapten exposure. Study conclusions and caveats: Expanded TCR sets contained significantly more large CDR3 similarity clusters than controls.

MiXCR was run by TCRdb on the RACE reads, yielding one entry per CDR3 protein. This table has more than 85,000 distinct CDR3 sequences, 9.2% appearing once. Time point described: patch test 2, 6 weeks after DPC sensitization. Treatment indicated: therapeutic diphenylcyclopropenone sensitization with weekly scalp DPC. Per germline, CDR1 DFQATT and CDR2 SNEGSKA (reference sequence). V lost 5 bases, J lost 3 bases, and 4 bases stayed unmatched. This CDR3 is 14 amino acids long. To note about this clonotype: The antigen is undetermined.

This specimen was whole blood, taken in connection with sensitization to the hapten diphenylcyclopropenone (DPC). The source is a woman aged 40-49 years with alopecia areata. Some clones in this sample may be carry-over from other donors' samples. The J gene is TRBJ2-3, the V gene TRBV20-1, with 11 bases aligning to TRBD2. The DNA of the CDR3 is TGCAGTGCTGTACTAGCGGGGGCAACAGATACGCAGTATTTT. It specifies CSAVLAGATDTQYF.